This entry describes one TCR beta chain. V lost 0 bases and J lost 0, with 9 bases in between. Germline V lookup: CDR1 SNHLY, CDR2 FYNNEI. The CDR3 length is 15 residues. Authors' methods: Cell counts per sample came from amplifying reference gene primers. The repertoire was sequenced with immunoSEQ multiplex PCR; TCRdb's copy has only in-frame clones and lacks some. V and J calls and clone size are as listed in that table; D and trimming were resolved from the DNA. In the table there are about 59,000 clones, less than 85% of which are singletons. These data are taken from a study of blood T cell repertoires in COVID-19. For the study at large: The study drew acute and convalescent COVID-19 samples from the United States, Italy and Spain. From T cells, B-cell-depleted T cells, or PBMCs came the material, which was cDNA or gDNA.

Sequencing was done on a sample of peripheral blood. This sequence was found in a woman in her 70s with acute or convalescent COVID-19. V gene TRBV2 combines with J gene TRBJ2-7; D gene unclear. The CDR3 region is CASSEAAESSYEQYV. CDR3 nucleotides: TGTGCCAGCAGTGAAGCGGCGGAAAGCTCCTACGAGCAGTACGTC.